The 14 T cell receptor beta chains presented below share a single source sample, sequenced in a study of vaccination effects on CD4 cells after COVID-19. Sequencing was performed with immunoSEQ multiplex PCR; in TCRdb, only in-frame clones are kept and a portion is missing. The sample yields 14,000 or so clones, around 80% seen once. CD4+ T cells specific for antigen were expanded with viral peptide pools by the ViraFEST assay before sequencing. Cultured cells yielded isolated CD4+ T cells after nine to ten days. The person's infection with SARS-CoV-2, confirmed by PCR, took place between March and December 2020. It was two doses of either the BNT162b2 or mRNA-1273 vaccine that participants received. Their antigens remain unidentified. This sample comprised CD4+ T cells from PBMCs cultured with SARS-CoV-2 spike peptides, obtained after COVID-19 vaccination. These receptors came from a human donor who had a prior SARS-CoV-2 infection.

V and J are TRBV4-3 and TRBJ2-1; D is ambiguous. Germline-derived CDR1 and CDR2 are LGHNA and YSLEER. The germline V and J ends were trimmed by 0 bases and 5 bases, with 20 bases remaining between them. The CDR3 spans 18 residues. The CDR3 is CASSQESVNSLEDNEQFF. CDR3 coding DNA: TGCGCCAGCAGCCAAGAGTCGGTCAACTCGTTAGAAGACAATGAGCAGTTCTTC.

This clone was seen just once. The chain links TRBV30 to TRBJ1-5, with D possibly TRBD1 on 5 matching bases. Trimming removed 0 bases from V and 0 bases from J, with 9 bases in between. Germline lookup yields CDR1 GTSNPN and CDR2 SVGIG (reference sequence). This CDR3 is 15 amino acids long. The CDR3 nucleotides read TGTGCCTGGAGTGTGGGGGATTATAGCAATCAGCCCCAGCATTTT. It codes for CAWSVGDYSNQPQHF.

The table lists this clone with a count of one. The chain uses TRBV6-5 and TRBJ2-1; either TRBD1 or TRBD2 may fit D (5 bases each). CDR1 and CDR2 (germline): MNHEY, SVGAGI. Trimming shortened V by 11 bases and J by 6 bases, and 17 bases separated the two germline ends. The CDR3 runs 13 residues. CDR3 protein: CASLGTLANEQFF. In DNA, the CDR3 is TGTGCCTCCCTGGGGACCCTGGCCAATGAGCAGTTCTTC.

J is TRBJ2-1 and V is TRBV9; the D gene is possibly TRBD2 (6 bases). The CDR3 spans 16 residues. CDR1 is SGDLS, CDR2 YYNGEE, per germline. Trimming took 0 bases from V and 5 from J, leaving 15 bases between them. CDR3 sequence reads: CASSVAPGALDNEQFF. DNA for the CDR3: TGTGCCAGCAGCGTAGCACCGGGAGCTTTGGACAATGAGCAGTTCTTC.

The rearrangement links TRBV19 to TRBJ2-4; 12 bases agree with TRBD2. CDR1 and CDR2 (germline): LNHDA, SQIVND (reference sequence). This CDR3 region has 17 residues. The J segment lost 1 base and the V segment lost 5 bases, leaving 6 bases of the junction unmatched. The chain's CDR3 is CASSPRLAGDAKNIQYF. The CDR3 DNA reads TGTGCCAGTAGTCCTCGACTAGCGGGAGATGCCAAAAACATTCAGTACTTC.

The DNA for the CDR3 is TGTGCCATCAGGGGAGCGGGGGACCCCTACGAGCAGTACTTC. This encodes CAIRGAGDPYEQYF. V is TRBV10-3 and J is TRBJ2-7; 8 nucleotides line up with TRBD2. Germline V lookup: CDR1 ENHRY, CDR2 SYGVKD. The CDR3 contains 14 residues. The V and J ends lost 6 bases and 2 bases, in that order; junction bases with no gene match: 6.

This clone was recorded once. The J gene is TRBJ2-3, the V gene TRBV5-1, with 9 bases fitting TRBD1. The CDR3 extends over 14 amino acids. From germline, CDR1 is SGHRS and CDR2 YFSETQ. The trim removed 7 bases at V and 3 bases at J, leaving 6 bases unmatched. CDR3 sequence: CASFEQGATDTQYF. CDR3 coding DNA: TGCGCCAGCTTCGAACAGGGGGCAACAGATACGCAGTATTTT.

This chain connects TRBV11-3 to TRBJ1-2; perhaps TRBD1 as D (6 bases). From germline, CDR1 is SGHNT and CDR2 YENEEA. Trimming left V 5 bases short and J 8 bases short, with 15 bases between. This CDR3 spans 13 amino acids. As DNA, the CDR3 is TGTGCCAGCAGCCCCCGGGGGGCATTCGGCTACACCTTC. Translating it yields CASSPRGAFGYTF.

This clone has more than one count but fewer than ten. This chain uses TRBV5-4 with TRBJ1-2; 7 positions match TRBD1. CDR3 length equals 16 residues. V lost 10 bases to trimming and J lost 7 bases; unmatched junction nucleotides: 22. The germline gives CDR1 SGHNT, CDR2 YYREEE (reference sequence). CDR3 in amino acids: CARRAKGGAFSSGYTF. In DNA form, the CDR3 reads TGTGCCCGAAGAGCGAAAGGGGGCGCTTTTTCTAGTGGCTACACCTTC.

The chain combines TRBV18 with TRBJ2-5; D is uncertain. Trimming took off 2 bases at V and 5 bases at J, with 9 bases between the two ends. The CDR3 is 13 amino acids. From germline, CDR1 is KGHSH and CDR2 LQKENI. DNA for the CDR3: TGTGCCAGCTCACCAAGAAGCCCGGAGACCCAGTACTTC. Translation gives CASSPRSPETQYF.

The V call is TRBV4-3, the J call TRBJ1-2; TRBD1 matches 7 bases. CDR1 LGHNA and CDR2 YSLEER come from the germline V gene. V trimming: 0 bases; J trimming: 5 bases; junction bases outside the gene matches: 9. The CDR3 has 16 residues. In DNA, the CDR3 is TGCGCCAGCAGCCAAGAGGTCTTCGGACAGGCGTATGGCTACACCTTC. Protein product: CASSQEVFGQAYGYTF.

The table lists this clone with a count of one. The V call is TRBV11-3, the J call TRBJ2-1, with 7 bases that match TRBD2. The CDR3 has 14 amino acids. J gave up 2 bases and V 3 bases, and 1 base lay outside the gene matches. Looked up from germline, CDR1 is SGHNT and CDR2 is YENEEA. CDR3 in DNA: TGTGCCAGCAGCTTCGCGGGGGCCTACAATGAGCAGTTCTTC. Its protein product is CASSFAGAYNEQFF.

A few counts support this clone. The chain recombines TRBV6-2 or TRBV6-3 with TRBJ1-2; D possibly corresponds to TRBD1 (6 bases). Germline loops: CDR1 MNHEY, CDR2 SVGEGT. This CDR3 spans 15 amino acids. Deletions cut 0 bases from V and 4 bases from J, with 12 bases between. CDR3 sequence reads: CASSYSNGGGYGYTF. In nucleotides, the CDR3 is TGTGCCAGCAGTTACTCGAACGGGGGCGGCTATGGCTACACCTTC.

The genes are TRBV4-2 and TRBJ2-3; tentatively, D is TRBD1 (6 bases). With 5 bases removed from V and 4 bases from J, the gap between germline ends came to 22 bases. The CDR3 contains 17 residues. Germline CDR1 is LGHNA and CDR2 is YNFKEQ. CDR3 coding DNA: TGTGCCAGCAGCTCTCGGTGGGGCCAGGGGTCCCCAGATACGCAGTATTTT. It codes for CASSSRWGQGSPDTQYF.